Listed below are T cell receptor beta chains from one sample, sequenced in a study of T-cell reconstitution after alpha-beta-depleted transplantation in children. In TCRdb, the PCR reads were re-called with MiXCR into one record per CDR3 protein. Among 240,000 or so distinct CDR3 sequences listed, roughly 7.7% were seen once. This specimen was PBMCs, mostly from graft donor cells, taken 180 days after TCRalphabeta/CD19-depleted stem cell transplant. These receptors were collected from a male patient aged 5 to 17 who had a stem cell transplant for acute lymphoblastic leukemia, so the T cells may come from the graft donor. The CDR3 runs from the conserved cysteine through the conserved F or W. The order of the fields is D gene, J gene, clone size, V gene, CDR3 DNA, CDR3 protein. D genes are given only for firm matches. Size values are once, few and many counts, or a class for expanded clones, and some rows have none.

d_gene: -
j_gene: TRBJ1-2
abundance: few
v_gene: TRBV11-2
CDR3nt: TGTGCCAGCAGCCGAGGACAGCAATCTTATGGCTACACCTTC
CDR3aa: CASSRGQQSYGYTF

d_gene: -
j_gene: TRBJ2-2
abundance: many
v_gene: TRBV7-6
CDR3nt: TGTGCCAGCGGGTGGGCCGGGGAGCTGTTTTTT
CDR3aa: CASGWAGELFF

d_gene: -
j_gene: TRBJ1-2
abundance: many
v_gene: TRBV29-1
CDR3nt: TGCAGCGTTCCTAGGGGTACAGGTTATGGCTACACCTTC
CDR3aa: CSVPRGTGYGYTF

d_gene: -
j_gene: TRBJ2-7
abundance: few
v_gene: TRBV7-6
CDR3nt: TGTGCCAGCAGCTTAGCGGGGCAGGGAGTCGACGAGCAGTACTTC
CDR3aa: CASSLAGQGVDEQYF

d_gene: -
j_gene: TRBJ2-3
abundance: many
v_gene: TRBV12-3/TRBV12-4
CDR3nt: TGTGCCAGCAGTTTAGGGGTTCACTACACAGATACGCAGTATTTT
CDR3aa: CASSLGVHYTDTQYF

d_gene: -
j_gene: TRBJ1-6
abundance: many
v_gene: TRBV12-3/TRBV12-4
CDR3nt: TGTGCCAGCAGAATCGGGGGTAATAATTCACCCCTCCACTTT
CDR3aa: CASRIGGNNSPLHF

d_gene: TRBD1
j_gene: TRBJ1-5
abundance: many
v_gene: TRBV12-3/TRBV12-4
CDR3nt: TGTGCCAGCAGTCGGACAGGTCCTAGCAATCAGCCCCAGCATTTT
CDR3aa: CASSRTGPSNQPQHF

d_gene: TRBD2
j_gene: TRBJ2-2
abundance: many
v_gene: TRBV7-6
CDR3nt: TGTGCCAGCAGCCCCCCCCGAGGCGGGGGGACAATCACCGGGGAGCTGTTTTTT
CDR3aa: CASSPPRGGGTITGELFF

d_gene: -
j_gene: TRBJ2-5
abundance: -
v_gene: TRBV24-1
CDR3nt: TGTGCCACCAGTGACCCGGACCAACGGGGACAAGAGACCCAGTACTTC
CDR3aa: CATSDPDQRGQETQYF

d_gene: -
j_gene: TRBJ2-5
abundance: many
v_gene: TRBV20-1
CDR3nt: TGCAGTGCTAGAGATAAGGGTGCAGGGAGAGAGACCCAGTACTTC
CDR3aa: CSARDKGAGRETQYF

d_gene: -
j_gene: TRBJ2-2
abundance: many
v_gene: TRBV29-1
CDR3nt: TGCAGCGTTGAAGGGGGCTTAGGGGGGCACACCGGGGAGCTGTTTTTT
CDR3aa: CSVEGGLGGHTGELFF

d_gene: TRBD1
j_gene: TRBJ1-5
abundance: many
v_gene: TRBV6-2/TRBV6-3
CDR3nt: TGTGCCAGCAGTTACTCCGACAGGGCGAGGCAGCCCCAGCATTTT
CDR3aa: CASSYSDRARQPQHF

d_gene: -
j_gene: TRBJ1-1
abundance: few
v_gene: TRBV20-1
CDR3nt: TGCAGTGCTTCAGAGTTGGGCACTGAAGCTTTCTTT
CDR3aa: CSASELGTEAFF

d_gene: -
j_gene: TRBJ1-2
abundance: many
v_gene: TRBV6-5
CDR3nt: TGTGCCAGCAGTTACACTTGGCTCGACTATGGCTACACCTTC
CDR3aa: CASSYTWLDYGYTF